These 6 T cell receptor beta chains came from one sample sequenced in a study of T cell responses to AZD1222 COVID-19 vaccine. Clones were read by immunoSEQ multiplex PCR, and TCRdb kept only the in-frame ones, dropping some. The table lists approximately 190,000 clones, approximately 91% of them singletons. Material: peripheral blood, obtained on day 0 of AZD1222 vaccination. The receptors stem from an adult in good health.

The chain is built from TRBV6-5 and TRBJ2-2; the match to TRBD2 covers 8 bases. The CDR3 length is 15 residues. Germline V gene data show CDR1 as MNHEY and CDR2 as SVGAGI. Trimming cost V 6 bases and J 3 bases; bases outside gene matches: 6. Written as DNA, the CDR3 is TGTGCCAGCAGGAAAGCGGGGGTGGACACCGGGGAGCTGTTTTTT. Its translation is CASRKAGVDTGELFF.

This chain joins TRBV2 and TRBJ2-3, with D tentatively TRBD2 (6 bases). The CDR3 consists of 15 residues. The germline V gene encodes CDR1 SNHLY and CDR2 FYNNEI. V was shortened by 0 bases and J by 2 bases, with 9 bases between the two germline ends. The CDR3 region has the DNA TGTGCCAGCAGTGAAGCCGGGACTCTCACAGATACGCAGTATTTT. Amino acid sequence: CASSEAGTLTDTQYF.

This clone is a singleton in its sample. The V and J genes are TRBV29-1 and TRBJ2-7; D ambiguous. CDR3 length: 13 residues. Trimming removed 4 bases at V and 0 bases at J, with 10 bases between. From germline, CDR1 is SQVTM and CDR2 ANQGSEA. The CDR3 region is CSVVPSSSYEQYF. In DNA, the CDR3 is TGCAGCGTTGTTCCTTCAAGCTCCTACGAGCAGTACTTC.

The rearrangement uses TRBV6-5 and TRBJ1-1, with a weak D call TRBD1 (6 bases). The CDR3 runs 12 residues. Trimming cost V 7 bases and J 5 bases, with 11 bases left between them. Germline-derived CDR1 and CDR2 are MNHEY and SVGAGI. The CDR3 here is CASINGQTEAFF. The CDR3 nucleotides read TGTGCCAGCATAAATGGACAGACTGAAGCTTTCTTT.

The chain is built from TRBV24-1 and TRBJ2-1; the D gene is possibly TRBD2 (5 bases). V gave up 2 bases and J gave up 7 bases, with 14 bases separating them. This CDR3 comprises 15 residues. Looked up from germline, CDR1 is KGHDR and CDR2 is SFDVKD. The CDR3 DNA reads TGTGCCACCAGTGATTCCAAACTAGTCCGGAATGAGCAGTTCTTC. Its protein is CATSDSKLVRNEQFF.

The V call is TRBV28, the J call TRBJ1-5, with TRBD1 as a possible D gene (5 bases). Trimming cost V 5 bases and J 3 bases, with 11 bases left between them. CDR1 is MDHEN and CDR2 is SYDVKM in the germline V gene. This CDR3 has 14 residues. The CDR3 DNA reads TGTGCCAGCAGTCCGCCGGGGCCCAATCAGCCCCAGCATTTT. It translates to CASSPPGPNQPQHF. Full variable domain (remainder filled in from reference TRBV28 and TRBJ1-5): DVKVTQSSRYLVKRTGEKVFLECVQDMDHENMFWYRQDPGLGLRLIYFSYDVKMKEKGDIPEGYSVSREKKERFSLILESASTNQTSMYLCASSPPGPNQPQHFGDGTRLSIL.